This T cell receptor beta chain was obtained from a study of beta chain features in type 1 diabetes. Study-wide results and caveats: Healthy donors had naive, central memory and Treg TCRB repertoires that appeared less similar than those seen among patients. VDJ junctions from type 1 diabetes patients carried fewer insertions and larger deletions. Type 1 diabetes patients showed a moderate but significant shortening of TCRB CDR3s in all four CD4+ subsets.

With 0 bases clipped from V and 5 bases from J, the junction kept 6 bases outside the gene matches. This CDR3 spans 16 amino acids. Germline loops: CDR1 MNHEY, CDR2 SVGAGI. Cells sorted by CD45RO/CCR7/CD25/CD127/CD95/CD27 comprised CD4+ naive, central memory, regulatory and stem cell-like memory cells. With regard to this clone: Its specificity is not known.

All of the isolated RNA was reverse transcribed, so expressed TCRB transcripts were sequenced. About 3.5 million reads per sample on average were obtained from naive, central memory and regulatory T cell samples. Libraries were prepared by immunoSEQ multiplex PCR; TCRdb keeps only in-frame clonotypes and omits some of them. This table holds approximately 360,000 clones, around 13% found once. The receptor's source is a woman between 18 and 30 years old with type 1 diabetes. The gene calls are TRBV6-5 and TRBJ2-1, with 8 bases that match TRBD2. Sequencing was carried out using naive CD4+ T cells from blood. CDR3 residues: CASSYSASGRHNEQFF. CDR3 coding DNA: TGTGCCAGCAGTTACTCGGCTAGCGGGCGGCACAATGAGCAGTTCTTC.